The next 14 T cell receptor beta chains were all read from a single sample in a study of Ad26.COV2.S vaccination and SARS-CoV-2 variants. Treatment: around 19 received Ad26.COV2.S at low or high dose, single or two shots; about 5 received placebo; per-sample allocation not given. Day 63 after the first vaccine or placebo injection was the time point for sampling. The repertoire was sequenced with immunoSEQ multiplex PCR; TCRdb's copy has only in-frame clones and lacks some. The data contain approximately 340,000 clones, about 85% of them singletons. The source was peripheral blood, collected in a trial of Ad26.COV2.S vaccine versus placebo. These receptors were collected from a person between 18 and 65 years old who received the Ad26.COV2.S COVID-19 vaccine or a placebo.

The chain joins TRBV7-2 to TRBJ2-1; no clear D gene. V lost 5 bases, J lost 8 bases, and 16 bases lay in between. The CDR3 is 14 residues long. Looked up from germline, CDR1 is SGHTA and CDR2 is FQGNSA. Here the CDR3 DNA reads TGTGCCAGCAGCCCCGATAGCTCCAGACATGAGCAGTTCTTC. Translating gives CASSPDSSRHEQFF.

The V and J genes are TRBV10-3 and TRBJ2-7; 10 nucleotides line up with TRBD2. Germline V gives CDR1 ENHRY, CDR2 SYGVKD. Trimming cost V 3 bases and J 5 bases; bases outside gene matches: 7. The CDR3 length is 15 residues. CDR3 in amino acids: CAISDPSGSIHEQYF. CDR3 bases: TGTGCCATCAGTGATCCTAGCGGGAGCATCCACGAGCAGTACTTC.

The chain recombines TRBV4-3 with TRBJ2-1, with TRBD2 matching 8 bases. The V gene end was trimmed by 0 bases and the J gene end by 1 base; junction bases not matched to a gene: 5. CDR3 size: 17 residues. CDR1 and CDR2 from the germline V gene are LGHNA and YSLEER. The CDR3 DNA reads as TGCGCCAGCAGCCAAGAAGGGAGCGGGAGTTCCTACAATGAGCAGTTCTTC. Its translation: CASSQEGSGSSYNEQFF.

This clone has just a few counts. This chain connects TRBV5-4 to TRBJ2-7, with 7 bases fitting TRBD2. The CDR3 is made up of 14 amino acids. Germline values: CDR1 SGHNT, CDR2 YYREEE (reference sequence). Trimming cost V 4 bases and J 2 bases; bases outside gene matches: 6. CDR3 amino acids: CASSQQGLAYEQYF. The CDR3 DNA sequence: TGTGCCAGCAGCCAGCAAGGACTAGCCTACGAGCAGTACTTC.

The chain combines TRBV3-1 (or the pseudogene TRBV3-2) with TRBJ2-7; 12 nucleotides agree with TRBD2. There are 19 residues in the CDR3. V shed 3 bases, J shed 0 bases, and the junction held 12 bases outside the gene matches. CDR1 and CDR2 from the germline V gene are LGHDT and YNNKEL (reference sequence). CDR3 nucleotide sequence: TGTGCCAGCAGCCACTTCCTAGCGGGAGGGTTTCCTAGCTCCTACGAGCAGTACTTC. Protein sequence: CASSHFLAGGFPSSYEQYF.

The V call is TRBV18, the J call TRBJ2-1; 11 bases match TRBD1. CDR1 and CDR2 (germline): KGHSH, LQKENI. This CDR3 comprises 16 residues. The junction had 4 bases not matched to a gene; V was cut back by 3 bases and J by 3 bases. The chain's CDR3 is CASSPTGTGGYNEQFF. Here the CDR3 DNA reads TGTGCCAGCTCACCGACCGGGACAGGGGGCTACAATGAGCAGTTCTTC.

In this sample, this clone turned up once. The V call is TRBV7-9, the J call TRBJ2-6, with TRBD1 matching over 7 bases. Trimming at V came to 5 bases and at J to 2 bases, leaving 3 bases not matched to a gene. Germline assignment: CDR1 SEHNR and CDR2 FQNEAQ (reference sequence). There are 15 residues in the CDR3. DNA for the CDR3: TGTGCCAGCAGCGTTACAGGGGCTGGGGCCAACGTCCTGACTTTC. It encodes CASSVTGAGANVLTF.

The gene calls are TRBV19 and TRBJ2-3; D is possibly TRBD1 or TRBD2 (5 bases each). There are 15 residues in the CDR3. Germline-derived CDR1 and CDR2 are LNHDA and SQIVND (reference sequence). The V end lost 5 bases, the J end lost 1 base, and 13 bases lay between the germline ends. The CDR3, as DNA: TGTGCCAGTAGTCCCAGGGACCGCGGCACAGATACGCAGTATTTT. Protein sequence: CASSPRDRGTDTQYF.

This clone was observed a few times. The sample has other DNA sequences that encode this CDR3 too. The chain joins TRBV7-2 to TRBJ1-3; D might be TRBD1 (5 bases). CDR1 is SGHTA, CDR2 FQGNSA, per germline. The CDR3 spans 15 residues. V was clipped by 1 base and J by 4 bases, with 11 bases between them. The CDR3 DNA is TGTGCCAGCAGCTTAGGGGGCTCGTCCGGAAACACCATATATTTT. Its translation: CASSLGGSSGNTIYF.

The chain recombines TRBV7-6 with TRBJ1-1; D ambiguous. The CDR3 has 13 amino acids. Germline assignment: CDR1 SGHVS and CDR2 FNYEAQ. Trimming stripped 5 bases from V and 1 base from J, with 8 bases between. The CDR3 here is CASSRPGNTEAFF. The CDR3 region has the DNA TGTGCCAGCAGCCGACCGGGGAACACTGAAGCTTTCTTT. Based on the CDR3 plus reference TRBV7-6 and TRBJ1-1, the full variable domain is GAGVSQSPRYKVTKRGQDVALRCDPISGHVSLYWYRQALGQGPEFLTYFNYEAQQDKSGLPNDRFSAERPEGSISTLTIQRTEQRDSAMYRCASSRPGNTEAFFGQGTRLTVV.

The rearrangement uses TRBV3-1 (or the pseudogene TRBV3-2) and TRBJ2-7; TRBD2 matches at 10 bases. Germline V gene sequence: CDR1 LGHDT, CDR2 YNNKEL (reference sequence). The J segment lost 3 bases and the V segment lost 0 bases, leaving 8 bases of the junction unmatched. The CDR3 runs to 17 residues. The CDR3 sequence is CASSQDPAGGDYYEQYF. CDR3 bases: TGTGCCAGCAGCCAAGATCCAGCGGGAGGGGATTACTACGAGCAGTACTTC.

This clone was recorded only once. This rearrangement joins TRBV7-9 to TRBJ2-1; no definite D call. Germline loops: CDR1 SEHNR, CDR2 FQNEAQ (reference sequence). There are 14 residues in the CDR3. Trimming stripped 3 bases from V and 0 bases from J, with 6 bases between. CDR3: CASSFGTSYNEQFF. CDR3 nucleotide sequence: TGTGCCAGCAGCTTCGGCACCTCCTACAATGAGCAGTTCTTC.

V and J are TRBV29-1 and TRBJ2-2, with 10 bases aligning to TRBD2. This CDR3 region has 15 residues. CDR1 and CDR2 (germline): SQVTM, ANQGSEA. The V and J ends lost 4 bases and 6 bases, in that order; junction bases with no gene match: 8. CDR3: CSVGGAGGLSGELFF. The CDR3 nucleotides read TGCAGCGTTGGTGGAGCGGGGGGGCTTTCCGGGGAGCTGTTTTTT.

This chain joins TRBV7-2 and TRBJ2-3; 9 nucleotides match TRBD2. Germline CDR1 is SGHTA and CDR2 is FQGNSA. The V gene end was trimmed by 3 bases and the J gene end by 1 base; junction bases not matched to a gene: 5. The CDR3 length is 16 residues. CDR3 amino acids: CASSFAGGPGTDTQYF. As DNA, the CDR3 is TGTGCCAGCAGCTTCGCGGGGGGGCCTGGCACAGATACGCAGTATTTT.